This T cell receptor (beta chain) was obtained from a study of T-cell reconstitution after alpha-beta-depleted transplantation in children. Unique molecular identifiers featured in how the TCRbeta library was prepared. TCRdb re-called the PCR reads through MiXCR, storing one row per CDR3 protein. The sample comprises fewer than 250,000 distinct CDR3 sequences, roughly 8.2% of which are singletons, and just under 6.5% rests with the top ten. CDR1 is DFQATT, CDR2 SNEGSKA, per germline (reference sequence). V lost 3 bases, J lost 0 bases, and 6 bases lay in between. This CDR3 region has 13 residues. The study's findings and limits: There were reportedly several hundred expanded graft clones from which alpha-beta T cells came about two months after transplant. Several patients had high TCRbeta diversity at day 60; it came from surviving recipient T cells and thymic progenitors. At the one-year point after transplant, T-cell counts and TCRbeta diversity were found to come mostly from T cells that had been newly produced.

This clonotype came up many times. What it recognizes is unknown. The V and J genes are TRBV20-1 and TRBJ1-5; D is uncertain. The sequence was obtained from a male patient aged 10 to 17 who had a stem cell transplant for acute lymphoblastic leukemia, so the T cells may come from the graft donor. Material: PBMCs, mostly from graft donor cells, obtained 180 days after TCRalphabeta/CD19-depleted stem cell transplant. The CDR3 DNA reads as TGCAGTGCTAGGAGTGATAGCAATCAGCCCCAGCATTTT. The encoded protein is CSARSDSNQPQHF.